One sample yielded the 29 T cell receptor beta chains listed below, sequenced in a study of PD-1 blockade in mismatch repair-deficient tumors. TCRdb's table, derived via immunoSEQ multiplex PCR, lists solely in-frame clones and lacks some. The sample has approximately 17,000 clones, approximately 87% seen once. The specimen was PBMCs, collected approximately 22 weeks after starting pembrolizumab. The receptors shown here come from an adult with mismatch repair-deficient cancer.

The genes are TRBV7-9 and TRBJ2-1; TRBD2 matches at 9 bases. The germline CDR1 and CDR2 sequences are SEHNR and FQNEAQ (reference sequence). V dropped 0 bases and J dropped 3; count of bases not matched to a gene: 3. The CDR3 length is 16 residues. In DNA form, the CDR3 reads TGTGCCAGCAGCTTAGCCTTAGCGGGAGTCTACAATGAGCAGTTCTTC. This sequence encodes CASSLALAGVYNEQFF.

The gene calls are TRBV9 and TRBJ1-1; tentatively, D is TRBD1 (5 bases). The V and J ends lost 0 bases and 6 bases respectively, with 9 bases between them. The length of the CDR3 is 13 residues. The germline V gene has CDR1 SGDLS and CDR2 YYNGEE. The CDR3 region has the DNA TGTGCCAGCAGCGTAGGGGGGGGTGCTGAAGCTTTCTTT. Its protein is CASSVGGGAEAFF.

The chain employs TRBV27 and TRBJ1-2, with TRBD1 matching over 7 bases. The CDR3 contains 15 residues. Per germline, CDR1 MNHEY and CDR2 SMNVEV (reference sequence). Trimming removed 8 bases from V and 1 base from J; junction bases left unmatched: 10. CDR3 nucleotides: TGTGCCAGCGGGTACCGGACAGGATTTAACTATGGCTACACCTTC. It translates to CASGYRTGFNYGYTF.

The V call is TRBV5-1, the J call TRBJ2-5; 8 positions agree with TRBD2. From germline, CDR1 is SGHRS and CDR2 YFSETQ. Losses at the gene ends were 4 bases for V and 5 bases for J; bases not matched to a gene: 10. The CDR3 sequence is 15 residues long. Written as DNA, the CDR3 is TGCGCCAGCAGCCTCTCGGGACTAGTGATGGAGACCCAGTACTTC. Protein: CASSLSGLVMETQYF.

The chain is built from TRBV13 and TRBJ1-2; D unclear. The germline V and J ends were trimmed by 4 bases and 4 bases, with 10 bases remaining between them. CDR3 size: 13 residues. From germline, CDR1 is PRHDT and CDR2 FYEKMQ (reference sequence). CDR3 sequence reads: CASSSETRYGYTF. The CDR3 coding sequence is TGTGCCAGCAGCTCGGAGACCCGCTATGGCTACACCTTC.

CDR3 amino acids: CASSLDASGRYAEQFF. The CDR3 DNA follows: TGTGCCAGCAGCTTAGATGCTAGCGGGAGATATGCTGAGCAGTTCTTC. The chain has TRBV7-8 and TRBJ2-1; 10 nucleotides line up with TRBD2. The germline V gene has CDR1 SGHVS and CDR2 FQNEAQ. The CDR3 covers 16 residues. Unmatched junction bases numbered 9, after V lost 1 base and J lost 9 bases.

This rearrangement joins TRBV28 to TRBJ1-3, with a weak D call TRBD1 (6 bases). The CDR3 totals 16 residues. CDR1 and CDR2 (germline): MDHEN, SYDVKM. V was pared by 2 bases and J by 0 bases, with 11 bases between. The CDR3 here is CASSLLGALSGNTIYF. In nucleotides, the CDR3 is TGTGCCAGCAGTTTACTGGGGGCACTCTCTGGAAACACCATATATTTT. Together with reference TRBV28 and TRBJ1-3, the CDR3 gives the full variable domain: DVKVTQSSRYLVKRTGEKVFLECVQDMDHENMFWYRQDPGLGLRLIYFSYDVKMKEKGDIPEGYSVSREKKERFSLILESASTNQTSMYLCASSLLGALSGNTIYFGEGSWLTVV.

J is TRBJ2-7 and V is TRBV9; 7 nucleotides line up with TRBD2. CDR1 SGDLS and CDR2 YYNGEE come from the germline V gene. The CDR3 is 16 amino acids. The V segment lost 3 bases and the J segment 4 bases; nucleotides outside the gene matches: 13. The CDR3 DNA reads TGTGCCAGCAGCGGAAAGGCCCAACGCGGGAGATACGAGCAGTACTTC. Its translation is CASSGKAQRGRYEQYF.

The gene calls are TRBV5-4 and TRBJ1-1; 7 bases are shared with TRBD1. Trimming at V came to 2 bases and at J to 3 bases, leaving 4 bases not matched to a gene. Per the germline V gene, CDR1 is SGHNT and CDR2 is YYREEE (reference sequence). The CDR3 length is 14 residues. The CDR3 protein is CASSFDRVDTEAFF. The CDR3 DNA is TGTGCCAGCAGCTTCGACAGGGTGGACACTGAAGCTTTCTTT. Full variable domain (missing parts from reference TRBV5-4 and TRBJ1-1): ETGVTQSPTHLIKTRGQQVTLRCSSQSGHNTVSWYQQALGQGPQFIFQYYREEENGRGNFPPRFSGLQFPNYSSELNVNALELDDSALYLCASSFDRVDTEAFFGQGTRLTVV.

This rearrangement joins TRBV9 to TRBJ1-4; 9 bases align to TRBD1. Looked up from germline, CDR1 is SGDLS and CDR2 is YYNGEE. CDR3 length: 17 residues. With V trimmed by 4 bases and J by 3 bases, 10 bases remained unmatched. CDR3 protein: CASSPRGGDRANEKLFF. DNA for the CDR3: TGTGCCAGCAGCCCCCGGGGGGGGGACAGGGCTAATGAAAAACTGTTTTTT. The full variable domain, in which reference TRBV9 and TRBJ1-4 provide the parts outside the CDR3, is DSGVTQTPKHLITATGQRVTLRCSPRSGDLSVYWYQQSLDQGLQFLIQYYNGEERAKGNILERFSAQQFPDLHSELNLSSLELGDSALYFCASSPRGGDRANEKLFFGSGTQLSVL.

The V and J genes are TRBV18 and TRBJ2-3; D is perhaps TRBD1 (5 bases). The CDR3 length is 13 residues. From germline, CDR1 is KGHSH and CDR2 LQKENI. Trimming stripped 4 bases from V and 4 bases from J, with 9 bases between. In nucleotides, the CDR3 is TGTGCCAGCTCACTGACAGAGGCAGATACGCAGTATTTT. Translated: CASSLTEADTQYF.

The chain has TRBV9 and TRBJ1-4, with 7 bases matching TRBD1. This CDR3 has 15 residues. Germline values: CDR1 SGDLS, CDR2 YYNGEE. V was clipped by 2 bases and J by 3 bases; unmatched bases: 4. Here the CDR3 reads CASSVQGVANEKLFF. As DNA, the CDR3 is TGTGCCAGCAGCGTGCAGGGGGTGGCTAATGAAAAACTGTTTTTT.

This chain joins TRBV5-1 and TRBJ2-1; D remains unclear. Trimming removed 0 bases at V and 9 bases at J, with 7 bases between. Germline V CDR1 and CDR2: SGHRS, YFSETQ. The CDR3 is 12 amino acids. CDR3 region: CASSLEGGEQFF. The CDR3 region has the DNA TGCGCCAGCAGCTTGGAAGGCGGTGAGCAGTTCTTC.

The CDR3 DNA reads as TGCAGCGTAAGCCAGGGGGCCAGTCAGCCCCAGCATTTT. This codes for CSVSQGASQPQHF. The chain employs TRBV29-1 and TRBJ1-5; the match to TRBD1 covers 8 bases. The CDR3 loop spans 13 amino acids. J gave up 6 bases and V 6 bases, and 7 bases lay outside the gene matches. The germline V gene encodes CDR1 SQVTM and CDR2 ANQGSEA.

This clone was seen only once. The gene calls are TRBV19 and TRBJ2-3, with unresolved D. The CDR3 sequence is 13 residues long. Germline-derived CDR1 and CDR2 are LNHDA and SQIVND (reference sequence). Trimming cost V 3 bases and J 2 bases, with 6 bases left between them. The CDR3 nucleotides are TGTGCCAGTAGTATCCAGATCACAGATACGCAGTATTTT. This translates into CASSIQITDTQYF.

The chain uses TRBV27 and TRBJ1-1; 12 bases agree with TRBD1. The CDR3 is 16 residues long. Per the germline V gene, CDR1 is MNHEY and CDR2 is SMNVEV (reference sequence). Trimming took 3 bases from V and 5 from J; bases not matched to a gene: 7. CDR3 sequence reads: CASSFQWDRGPTEAFF. As DNA, the CDR3 is TGTGCCAGCAGTTTTCAATGGGACAGGGGGCCAACTGAAGCTTTCTTT.

The V and J genes are TRBV9 and TRBJ2-5; D is possibly TRBD1 (5 bases). The V end was cut by 6 bases, the J end by 0 bases, with 12 bases between. Germline CDR1 is SGDLS and CDR2 is YYNGEE. The CDR3 spans 14 residues. The DNA of the CDR3 is TGTGCCAGCAACCGACAGCAGAACCAAGAGACCCAGTACTTC. Encoded protein: CASNRQQNQETQYF.

The V call is TRBV7-2, the J call TRBJ2-1, with no clear D. This CDR3 is built from 14 residues. V lost 5 bases to trimming and J lost 9 bases, with 17 bases between them. The germline V gene encodes CDR1 SGHTA and CDR2 FQGNSA. CDR3 nucleotides: TGTGCCAGCAGCGCCCCCGCTCCTAGAGTTGAGCAGTTCTTC. The encoded protein is CASSAPAPRVEQFF.

The chain couples TRBV11-1 to TRBJ1-2; D perhaps matches TRBD1 (6 bases). This CDR3 spans 15 amino acids. V lost 4 bases and J lost 8, with 20 bases in between. CDR1 is SGHAT, CDR2 FQDESV, per germline (reference sequence). CDR3 DNA: TGTGCCAGCAGCTCTTCCTACAGGGCGAGAGGCGGCTACACCTTC. Encoded protein: CASSSSYRARGGYTF.

The CDR3 protein is CAISFLAGVTSNEQFF. The CDR3 DNA reads TGTGCCATCAGTTTCTTAGCGGGAGTTACTTCCAATGAGCAGTTCTTC. The chain employs TRBV10-3 and TRBJ2-1, with 9 bases identical to TRBD2. The germline V gene encodes CDR1 ENHRY and CDR2 SYGVKD. The J segment lost 6 bases and the V segment lost 5 bases, leaving 11 bases of the junction unmatched. The CDR3 contains 16 residues.

As DNA, the CDR3 is TGTGCCAGCAGTAAGATACAGGGGAACACTGAAGCTTTCTTT. Translating it yields CASSKIQGNTEAFF. The V and J genes are TRBV6-1 and TRBJ1-1; possible D gene TRBD1, 6 bases. From germline, CDR1 is MNHNS and CDR2 SASEGT. CDR3 length: 14 amino acids. Trimming took 5 bases from V and 1 from J, leaving 11 bases between them.

V is TRBV9 and J is TRBJ2-3; 7 bases match TRBD2. CDR1 is SGDLS and CDR2 is YYNGEE in the germline V gene. V was clipped by 0 bases and J by 3 bases; unmatched bases: 4. This CDR3 contains 15 residues. The CDR3 sequence: CASSVAGGRTDTQYF. Here the CDR3 DNA reads TGTGCCAGCAGCGTAGCGGGAGGAAGAACAGATACGCAGTATTTT. Full variable domain (outside the CDR3, taken from reference TRBV9 and TRBJ2-3): DSGVTQTPKHLITATGQRVTLRCSPRSGDLSVYWYQQSLDQGLQFLIQYYNGEERAKGNILERFSAQQFPDLHSELNLSSLELGDSALYFCASSVAGGRTDTQYFGPGTRLTVL.

In DNA form, the CDR3 reads TGTGCCAGCTCCGCGGGGAGCCGGCAAGAGACCCAGTACTTC. It specifies CASSAGSRQETQYF. The chain recombines TRBV18 with TRBJ2-5, with D maybe TRBD2 (6 bases). Trimming shortened V by 6 bases and J by 2 bases, and 13 bases separated the two germline ends. The CDR3 sequence is 14 residues long. Germline V lookup: CDR1 KGHSH, CDR2 LQKENI.

The chain recombines TRBV9 with TRBJ1-2; TRBD1 is a possible D gene (6 bases). Trimming shortened V by 2 bases and J by 0 bases, and 8 bases separated the two germline ends. The CDR3 is made up of 14 amino acids. Germline lookup yields CDR1 SGDLS and CDR2 YYNGEE. CDR3 amino acids: CASSVTGANYGYTF. CDR3 coding DNA: TGTGCCAGCAGCGTGACAGGAGCTAACTATGGCTACACCTTC.

The CDR3 protein is CASSGMNTEAFF. DNA of the CDR3: TGCGCCAGCAGCGGCATGAACACTGAAGCTTTCTTT. The chain employs TRBV5-1 and TRBJ1-1, with D hard to call. The CDR3 has 12 residues. Looked up from germline, CDR1 is SGHRS and CDR2 is YFSETQ. V gave up 4 bases and J gave up 0 bases, with 4 bases separating them.

This chain connects TRBV19 to TRBJ2-1; 7 bases align to TRBD2. Trimming took 1 base from V and 9 from J; bases not matched to a gene: 6. Looked up from germline, CDR1 is LNHDA and CDR2 is SQIVND (reference sequence). This CDR3 is built from 14 residues. As DNA, the CDR3 is TGTGCCAGTAGTATAGTCGGCGGGAGTGGTGAGCAGTTCTTC. This encodes CASSIVGGSGEQFF.

The J gene is TRBJ1-2, the V gene TRBV4-1; D not resolved. Germline lookup yields CDR1 MGHRA and CDR2 YSYEKL. The CDR3 length is 16 residues. V gave up 1 base and J gave up 0 bases, with 12 bases separating them. The CDR3 region is CASSQVPQRANYGYTF. The CDR3 DNA reads as TGCGCCAGCAGCCAAGTTCCACAGAGAGCTAACTATGGCTACACCTTC.

The chain employs TRBV11-3 and TRBJ1-6; 9 nucleotides agree with TRBD1. CDR1 and CDR2 (germline): SGHNT, YENEEA. This CDR3 spans 15 amino acids. The J segment lost 7 bases and the V segment lost 2 bases, leaving 3 bases of the junction unmatched. DNA of the CDR3: TGTGCCAGCAGCTTAAGGACAGGGGAGAATTCACCCCTCCACTTT. This translates into CASSLRTGENSPLHF.

CDR3: CAISDPSGSYTF. The CDR3 DNA reads TGTGCCATCAGTGACCCCTCGGGAAGCTACACCTTC. The rearrangement links TRBV10-3 to TRBJ1-2; no definite D call. The CDR3 length is 12 residues. CDR1 ENHRY and CDR2 SYGVKD come from the germline V gene. With 3 bases removed from V and 9 bases from J, the gap between germline ends came to 11 bases.